A selection of T cell receptor beta chains follows, all from one sample in a study of blood T cell repertoires in COVID-19. Generated by immunoSEQ multiplex PCR, the TCRdb table keeps only in-frame clones and is missing some. The data show 80,000 or so clones, with roughly 86% seen just once and 1.5% to 2% held by the top ten. Sequenced input: peripheral blood. The receptors were sampled from a woman aged 55-69 years with acute or convalescent COVID-19. Each CDR3 is given with its conserved first and last residue. A D gene is named only where the DNA matches it firmly. Clone size appears in some rows only: once, few, many, or a class for an expanded clone.

D	size	V	J	DNA	CDR3
TRBD1	-	TRBV5-1	TRBJ2-7	TGCGCCAGCAGCTCCGGGACAGGAGCTTCCTACGAGCAGTACTTC	CASSSGTGASYEQYF
-	-	TRBV7-8	TRBJ1-5	TGTGCCAGCAGCTTAGGTTTCAGGGGCCCTCAGCCCCAGCATTTT	CASSLGFRGPQPQHF
TRBD1	once	TRBV4-1	TRBJ2-7	TGCGCCAGCAGCCCCAATACAGGGGAGTACGAGCAGTACTTC	CASSPNTGEYEQYF
-	few	TRBV6-5	TRBJ2-7	TGTGCCAGCTCAAAGAACAGGGTGTACGAGCAGTACTTC	CASSKNRVYEQYF
TRBD1	-	TRBV14	TRBJ1-4	TGTGCCAGCAGAGGGACAGGGGAAGAAAAACTGTTTTTT	CASRGTGEEKLFF
-	-	TRBV12-3/TRBV12-4	TRBJ1-1	TGTGCCAGCAGCGGGGAAGGAACTGAAGCTTTCTTT	CASSGEGTEAFF
TRBD1	-	TRBV18	TRBJ1-4	TGTGCCAGCTCACCACTCGGACAGGGTGGTAATGAAAAACTGTTTTTT	CASSPLGQGGNEKLFF
-	-	TRBV28	TRBJ2-7	TGTGCCAGCAGGCAGGGTCTTCGCGCCGAGCAGTACTTC	CASRQGLRAEQYF
-	-	TRBV10-3	TRBJ2-7	TGTGCCACCGGGACTTCCAGCCGTAACGAGCAGTACTTC	CATGTSSRNEQYF
TRBD1	-	TRBV19	TRBJ1-1	TGTGCCAGTGCTCCCGGACAGGGCCAAATTAACACTGAAGCTTTCTTT	CASAPGQGQINTEAFF
TRBD1	few	TRBV2	TRBJ1-5	TGTGCCAGCAGTTTCGGACAGGGGGCTCAGCCCCAGCATTTT	CASSFGQGAQPQHF
-	-	TRBV24-1	TRBJ1-1	TGTGCCACCAGTGATTTGAGACAGACTGAAGCTTTCTTT	CATSDLRQTEAFF
TRBD1	-	TRBV6-2/TRBV6-3	TRBJ2-7	TGTGCCAGCAACCCGGGACAGGGGCCTGCCGAGCAGTACTTC	CASNPGQGPAEQYF
-	-	TRBV21-1	TRBJ2-7	TGTGCCAGCAGCAAAGAGGGGCCACTAGCGGGAGCTTACTACGAGCAGTACTTC	CASSKEGPLAGAYYEQYF
TRBD1	-	TRBV6-5	TRBJ1-2	TGTGCCAGCAGGGACAGGGAGCTGGATGGCTACACCTTC	CASRDRELDGYTF
TRBD1	once	TRBV28	TRBJ2-7	TGTGCCAGCAGTTCGGTCCTCGGACAGGGGGGAAACGAGCAGTACTTC	CASSSVLGQGGNEQYF
-	-	TRBV6-1	TRBJ2-1	TGTGCCAGCAGTGCTGGCGCGGGATTGTTAGCCTCCTACAATGAGCAGTTCTTC	CASSAGAGLLASYNEQFF
-	-	TRBV28	TRBJ2-4	TGTGCCAGCAGTTTTATGTCCTCCGCCAAAAACATTCAGTACTTC	CASSFMSSAKNIQYF
-	-	TRBV25-1	TRBJ2-7	TGTGCCAGTACAGGGTACACCTACGAGCAGTACTTC	CASTGYTYEQYF
-	-	TRBV20-1	TRBJ2-1	TGCAGTGCTAGCGATGAGCAGTTCTTC	CSASDEQFF
-	-	TRBV11-2	TRBJ1-1	TGTGCCAGCAGCTTGACAGAAAACACTGAAGCTTTCTTT	CASSLTENTEAFF
-	-	TRBV15	TRBJ2-5	TGTGCCACCAGCAGAGTCCCAGCCCCGGGAGAGACCCAGTACTTC	CATSRVPAPGETQYF
-	-	TRBV19	TRBJ2-6	TGTGCCAGTAGTATACTTCGACAGCTCTCTGGGGCCAACGTCCTGACTTTC	CASSILRQLSGANVLTF
-	-	TRBV7-6	TRBJ2-7	TGTGCCAGCAGCTCCCTGAGGGATCGCGAGCAGTACTTC	CASSSLRDREQYF
-	-	TRBV2	TRBJ1-5	TGTGCCAGCAGTGACGACGGGGGGGGCGGGCCCCCCTCATGGTTCAGCAATCAGCCCCAGCATTTT	CASSDDGGGGPPSWFSNQPQHF
TRBD1	-	TRBV2	TRBJ2-7	TGTGCCAGCAGTGAAGCGCTCGGACAGGGATACGAGCAGTACTTC	CASSEALGQGYEQYF
TRBD1	few	TRBV4-3	TRBJ1-5	TGCGCCAGCAGCCATCGGCCCGGCGAACAGGGGGCTAGCAATCAGCCCCAGCATTTT	CASSHRPGEQGASNQPQHF
-	-	TRBV7-9	TRBJ2-1	TGTGCCAGCAGCTTAGGCCTAGCCCCCCATGAGCAGTTCTTC	CASSLGLAPHEQFF
-	-	TRBV27	TRBJ2-2	TGTGCCAGCAGTTCCGGACTATCACTTACCGGGGAGCTGTTTTTT	CASSSGLSLTGELFF
TRBD1	-	TRBV3-1/TRBV3-2	TRBJ2-7	TGTGCCAGCAGCCAACCGGGACAGAGCTTCTACGAGCAGTACTTC	CASSQPGQSFYEQYF
-	-	TRBV3-1/TRBV3-2	TRBJ1-1	TGTGCCAGCAGCCAAGGGGGGCGCTGGGGTACTGAAGCTTTCTTT	CASSQGGRWGTEAFF
-	-	TRBV7-9	TRBJ2-5	TGTGCCAGCAGCCGGGGACGGGGTAGGGGACTCCAAGAGACCCAGTACTTC	CASSRGRGRGLQETQYF
-	once	TRBV5-4	TRBJ1-4	TGTGCCAGCAGCGGAGGGGTCCGGGACTTGGATGAAAAACTGTTTTTT	CASSGGVRDLDEKLFF